Shown below are 24 T cell receptor beta chains from a single sample sequenced in a study of blood T cell repertoires in COVID-19. Clones were sequenced by immunoSEQ multiplex PCR, and TCRdb holds only the in-frame ones, with some missing. Among approximately 440,000 clones, around 91% were seen once, and the ten largest hold under 0.7%. Specimen: PBMCs or T cells enriched from blood (not recorded which). These receptors came from a man between 18 and 29 years old who had recovered from COVID-19.

This clone was detected once. The rearrangement joins TRBV7-9 to TRBJ1-4; no firm D call. The V end lost 5 bases, the J end lost 0 bases, and 16 bases lay between the germline ends. Germline values: CDR1 SEHNR, CDR2 FQNEAQ (reference sequence). The CDR3 extends over 17 amino acids. The CDR3 bases are TGTGCCAGCAGCCCCCGGTCGCTGGGCACAACTAATGAAAAACTGTTTTTT. As protein: CASSPRSLGTTNEKLFF.

The V and J genes are TRBV27 and TRBJ1-1; 7 positions match TRBD1. CDR1 and CDR2 (germline): MNHEY, SMNVEV (reference sequence). The CDR3 runs 15 residues. The ends lost 0 bases at V and 9 bases at J; junction bases unmatched: 10. Here the CDR3 DNA reads TGTGCCAGCAGTTTATCGGGCAGGGGGTTAAATCAAGCTTTCTTT. This codes for CASSLSGRGLNQAFF.

The chain couples TRBV18 to TRBJ1-1; maybe TRBD1 (6 bases). The CDR3 is 14 residues long. Trimming removed 6 bases from V and 4 bases from J, with 15 bases in between. Germline assignment: CDR1 KGHSH and CDR2 LQKENI. The CDR3 region has the DNA TGTGCCAGCTCGTCCGGCGACAGGTCCACTGAAGCTTTCTTT. Amino acids: CASSSGDRSTEAFF.

The chain is built from TRBV5-5 and TRBJ1-2; D might be TRBD1 (5 bases). This CDR3 is 15 amino acids long. With 4 bases removed from V and 8 bases from J, the gap between germline ends came to 21 bases. Per the germline V gene, CDR1 is SGHKS and CDR2 is YYEKEE (reference sequence). CDR3 DNA: TGTGCCAGCAGCCTGGGTACAGGCAGACCTGGGGGCTACACCTTC. This encodes CASSLGTGRPGGYTF.

CDR3 sequence reads: CASSLEGNTEAFF. DNA of the CDR3: TGTGCCAGCAGCTTGGAGGGGAACACTGAAGCTTTCTTT. V gene TRBV7-3 combines with J gene TRBJ1-1; D is undetermined. The CDR3 extends over 13 amino acids. Germline-derived CDR1 and CDR2 are SGHTA and FQGTGA. V was pared by 3 bases and J by 1 base, with 6 bases between. The whole variable domain, remainder taken from reference TRBV7-3 and TRBJ1-1, is GAGVSQTPSNKVTEKGKYVELRCDPISGHTALYWYRQSLGQGPEFLIYFQGTGAADDSGLPNDRFFAVRPEGSVSTLKIQRTERGDSAVYLCASSLEGNTEAFFGQGTRLTVV.

The chain joins TRBV9 to TRBJ1-2, with 10 bases fitting TRBD1. This CDR3 region has 17 residues. The junction had 15 bases not matched to a gene; V was cut back by 4 bases and J by 6 bases. Looked up from germline, CDR1 is SGDLS and CDR2 is YYNGEE. The CDR3 spells CASSLTSTGGVTDGYTF. CDR3 DNA: TGTGCCAGCAGCCTCACATCGACAGGGGGCGTTACTGATGGCTACACCTTC. Complete variable domain (other parts from reference TRBV9 and TRBJ1-2): DSGVTQTPKHLITATGQRVTLRCSPRSGDLSVYWYQQSLDQGLQFLIQYYNGEERAKGNILERFSAQQFPDLHSELNLSSLELGDSALYFCASSLTSTGGVTDGYTFGSGTRLTVV.

This clone was counted a single time. V is TRBV2 and J is TRBJ1-1, with a possible D match to TRBD1 (5 bases). There are 13 residues in the CDR3. V lost 11 bases and J lost 1, with 14 bases in between. The germline V gene encodes CDR1 SNHLY and CDR2 FYNNEI. The CDR3 protein is CAGGAGENTEAFF. The CDR3, as DNA: TGTGCCGGCGGAGCGGGGGAGAACACTGAAGCTTTCTTT.

The J gene is TRBJ2-7, the V gene TRBV6-2 or TRBV6-3; D might be TRBD2 (5 bases). The CDR3 contains 15 residues. Germline V gives CDR1 MNHEY, CDR2 SVGEGT. The ends were cut back, 5 bases at V and 1 base at J, with 15 bases in the middle. DNA for the CDR3: TGTGCCAGCAGTCCACGAGCCGGCGGGTCCTACGAGCAGTACTTC. Amino acid sequence: CASSPRAGGSYEQYF.

The rearrangement joins TRBV5-4 to TRBJ1-3; no clear D. The CDR3 loop spans 16 amino acids. Trimming pared 0 bases from V and 2 bases from J, leaving 12 bases between. The germline V gene encodes CDR1 SGHNT and CDR2 YYREEE (reference sequence). CDR3 nucleotide sequence: TGTGCCAGCAGCTTGGAACCGGGTTTGACTGGAAACACCATATATTTT. Translated: CASSLEPGLTGNTIYF.

J is TRBJ2-7 and V is TRBV28, with 8 nucleotides matching TRBD1. Germline V gives CDR1 MDHEN, CDR2 SYDVKM. Trimming took 2 bases from V and 3 from J; bases not matched to a gene: 6. CDR3 length equals 15 residues. The CDR3 sequence: CASSLNQGAYYEQYF. The CDR3 DNA follows: TGTGCCAGCAGTTTAAACCAGGGGGCTTACTACGAGCAGTACTTC.

V gene TRBV6-5 combines with J gene TRBJ2-3; 8 bases map to TRBD1. The junction had 5 bases not matched to a gene; V was cut back by 9 bases and J by 0 bases. This CDR3 region has 14 residues. The germline V gene has CDR1 MNHEY and CDR2 SVGAGI. DNA for the CDR3: TGTGCCAGTCGACAGGGGCCTAGCACAGATACGCAGTATTTT. Its protein is CASRQGPSTDTQYF.

V is TRBV27 and J is TRBJ1-1, with D perhaps TRBD1 (6 bases). Germline CDR1 and CDR2: MNHEY and SMNVEV (reference sequence). Trimming took off 9 bases at V and 7 bases at J, with 15 bases between the two ends. The CDR3 spans 12 residues. The CDR3 nucleotides are TGTGCCAGTGGGACATCCAGGGGTGAAGCTTTCTTT. Encoded protein: CASGTSRGEAFF.

The CDR3 is CASSDTTATNEKLFF. The CDR3 coding sequence is TGTGCCAGCAGCGACACAACTGCAACTAATGAAAAACTGTTTTTT. This chain uses TRBV6-5 with TRBJ1-4; D gene ambiguous. Trimming took off 6 bases at V and 0 bases at J, with 11 bases between the two ends. CDR3 length: 15 amino acids. Germline CDR1 is MNHEY and CDR2 is SVGAGI.

This clone was found a few times. The rearrangement uses TRBV25-1 and TRBJ1-1; D call uncertain. Germline CDR1 and CDR2: MGHDK and SYGVNS. Deletions cut 3 bases from V and 11 bases from J, with 16 bases between. The CDR3 totals 13 residues. CDR3 nucleotides: TGTGCCAGCAGTGACCCTGGGAGGGCTTCGGCTTTCTTT. It yields the protein CASSDPGRASAFF.

This clone came up once. The chain couples TRBV5-1 to TRBJ2-3; 7 nucleotides agree with TRBD2. Trimming cost V 4 bases and J 2 bases; bases outside gene matches: 4. From germline, CDR1 is SGHRS and CDR2 YFSETQ. This CDR3 spans 14 amino acids. Here the CDR3 DNA reads TGCGCCAGCAGCGAGCGGGATCTCACAGATACGCAGTATTTT. Its translation: CASSERDLTDTQYF.

The gene calls are TRBV28 and TRBJ1-2; 7 bases are a match to TRBD1. V lost 2 bases, J lost 3 bases, and 15 bases stayed unmatched. Germline V gene lookup returns CDR1 MDHEN and CDR2 SYDVKM. The CDR3 is 18 amino acids. The CDR3 spells CASSLAAVTGKGDYGYTF. The CDR3 DNA sequence: TGTGCCAGCAGTTTAGCTGCCGTGACAGGGAAGGGAGACTATGGCTACACCTTC.

The rearrangement links TRBV6-2 or TRBV6-3 to TRBJ2-1; the D gene is possibly TRBD2 (6 bases). Trimming cost V 2 bases and J 4 bases, with 9 bases left between them. The CDR3 consists of 14 residues. Germline-derived CDR1 and CDR2 are MNHEY and SVGEGT. The CDR3 spells CASSYDGGYNEQFF. Written as DNA, the CDR3 is TGTGCCAGCAGTTACGACGGGGGTTACAATGAGCAGTTCTTC.

The J gene is TRBJ2-1, the V gene TRBV24-1, with TRBD2 matching over 9 bases. Trimming took 0 bases from V and 15 from J; bases not matched to a gene: 8. Germline assignment: CDR1 KGHDR and CDR2 SFDVKD. The CDR3 contains 14 residues. The CDR3 DNA reads as TGTGCCACCAGTGATTTGTTCGGGCGGGAGGGCCTGTTCTTC. It yields the protein CATSDLFGREGLFF.

V usage is TRBV6-5 and J usage is TRBJ2-7; D ambiguous. In germline, CDR1 is MNHEY, CDR2 SVGAGI. The V end was cut by 10 bases, the J end by 2 bases, with 15 bases between. This CDR3 is 13 amino acids long. The DNA for the CDR3 is TGTGCCACCAGGCTAACCCCAACCTACGAGCAGTACTTC. It is translated as CATRLTPTYEQYF.

The rearrangement uses TRBV7-6 and TRBJ1-1, with D uncertain. From germline, CDR1 is SGHVS and CDR2 FNYEAQ. The CDR3 sequence is 16 residues long. The germline V and J ends were trimmed by 0 bases and 1 base, with 12 bases remaining between them. Written as DNA, the CDR3 is TGTGCCAGCAGCTTAGCCACCGGGGTACGGAACACTGAAGCTTTCTTT. This sequence encodes CASSLATGVRNTEAFF. Full variable domain (outside the CDR3, taken from reference TRBV7-6 and TRBJ1-1): GAGVSQSPRYKVTKRGQDVALRCDPISGHVSLYWYRQALGQGPEFLTYFNYEAQQDKSGLPNDRFSAERPEGSISTLTIQRTEQRDSAMYRCASSLATGVRNTEAFFGQGTRLTVV.

Worth noting for this clone: Germline and junction disagree at one end, which may indicate a read error. The chain employs TRBV4-1 and TRBJ2-3; 10 bases agree with TRBD2. This CDR3 spans 14 amino acids. Germline loops: CDR1 MGHRA, CDR2 YSYEKL. The CDR3 DNA sequence: TGCGCCAGCAGCCCCTCCGAGCTACTAGCGGGGATAGATTTT. Its translation: CASSPSELLAGIDF.

Concerning this clone itself: Since a much larger clone is just one base distant, this may be a read error. This rearrangement joins TRBV28 to TRBJ1-2; the D gene is possibly TRBD1 (6 bases). This CDR3 has 12 amino acids. From germline, CDR1 is MDHEN and CDR2 SYDVKM. Trimming shortened V by 5 bases and J by 4 bases, and 8 bases separated the two germline ends. CDR3 in DNA: TGTGCCAGCAGTACGGACAGCTATGGCTACACCTTC. Amino acid sequence: CASSTDSYGYTF.

The J gene is TRBJ1-4, the V gene TRBV19, with 9 bases fitting TRBD1. Germline CDR1 LNHDA, CDR2 SQIVND (reference sequence). The trim removed 5 bases at V and 2 bases at J, leaving 3 bases unmatched. CDR3 length: 15 amino acids. CDR3 sequence reads: CASSPGTGTNEKLFF. Written as DNA, the CDR3 is TGTGCCAGTAGTCCCGGGACAGGGACTAATGAAAAACTGTTTTTT.

This chain's CDR3 is CASSPETGLVYEQYF. CDR3 DNA sequence: TGTGCCAGCAGCCCTGAAACAGGGCTGGTCTACGAGCAGTACTTC. The genes are TRBV11-2 and TRBJ2-7; D might be TRBD1 (6 bases). V was pared by 5 bases and J by 3 bases, with 17 bases between. The germline CDR1 and CDR2 sequences are SGHAT and FQNNGV. The CDR3 spans 15 residues.